One sample yielded the 14 T cell receptor beta chains listed below, sequenced in a study of spatial heterogeneity in lung cancer. Notes on the study in general: One measure, the expanded intratumoral alpha and beta TCR count, tracked tumor mutation counts.

What these receptors recognize is not known. TCRdb fed the 5' RACE reads into MiXCR, producing one record per CDR3 protein. In the table there are 9,900 or so distinct CDR3 sequences, 12% of which are singletons. Stated time point: sample taken at primary tumor resection. The source material was lung tumor tissue, sampled at surgery. These receptors all come from a male donor with early-stage non-small cell lung cancer.

Many counts were recorded for this clonotype. This rearrangement joins TRBV15 to TRBJ2-3; weak D call: TRBD2 (6 bases). The CDR3 is made up of 16 amino acids. Deletions cut 1 base from V and 2 bases from J, with 13 bases between. CDR1 is LNHNV, CDR2 YYDKDF, per germline (reference sequence). The CDR3 is CATSRGLGLNTDTQYF. As DNA, the CDR3 is TGTGCCACCAGCAGAGGACTAGGGCTGAACACAGATACGCAGTATTTT. Combining the CDR3 with reference TRBV15 and TRBJ2-3 gives the whole variable domain DAMVIQNPRYQVTQFGKPVTLSCSQTLNHNVMYWYQQKSSQAPKLLFHYYDKDFNNEADTPDNFQSRRPNTSFCFLDIRSPGLGDTAMYLCATSRGLGLNTDTQYFGPGTRLTVL.

This chain joins TRBV4-2 and TRBJ2-5; possibly TRBD2 for D (6 bases). Trimming took 3 bases from V and 1 from J, leaving 12 bases between them. This CDR3 comprises 15 residues. The germline gives CDR1 LGHNA, CDR2 YNFKEQ. This chain's CDR3 is CASSQVPGAQETQYF. In DNA, the CDR3 is TGTGCCAGCAGCCAGGTCCCGGGAGCCCAAGAGACCCAGTACTTC.

This clonotype was seen repeatedly, ten times or more. The chain joins TRBV11-2 to TRBJ1-1; tentative D call: TRBD1 (6 bases). Germline values: CDR1 SGHAT, CDR2 FQNNGV. Trimming cost V 3 bases and J 0 bases, with 11 bases left between them. The CDR3 has 15 residues. The CDR3 is CASSFSDRMNTEAFF. The CDR3 DNA reads as TGTGCCAGCAGCTTCTCGGACAGAATGAACACTGAAGCTTTCTTT.

This clonotype counts as medium-sized. The chain is built from TRBV10-2 and TRBJ2-1, with TRBD2 matching over 13 bases. CDR3 length: 15 amino acids. J lost 10 bases, V lost 2 bases, and 5 bases had no gene match. CDR1 is WSHSY, CDR2 SAAADI, per germline. The CDR3 DNA is TGCGCCAGCAGTGAGGAGACTAGCGGGAGGCTCGAGCAGTTCTTC. Translating it yields CASSEETSGRLEQFF.

This clonotype has a count of ten or more. CDR3 DNA: TGTGCCAGCAGTTTAAGAACAGGGTTCTCCTACGAGCAGTACTTC. Its protein is CASSLRTGFSYEQYF. V usage is TRBV28 and J usage is TRBJ2-7, with D perhaps matching TRBD1 (6 bases). V lost 2 bases to trimming and J lost 0 bases, with 11 bases between them. The CDR3 is made up of 15 amino acids. Germline V CDR1 and CDR2: MDHEN, SYDVKM.

Within the sample, this clonotype is medium-sized. The chain recombines TRBV6-1 with TRBJ2-7; 9 bases fit TRBD2. The J segment lost 0 bases and the V segment lost 4 bases, leaving 1 base of the junction unmatched. The CDR3 runs to 14 residues. Germline-derived CDR1 and CDR2 are MNHNS and SASEGT. The CDR3, as DNA: TGTGCCAGCAGTGGACTAGCGGCCTCCTACGAGCAGTACTTC. Translated, it gives CASSGLAASYEQYF.

This clonotype has ten or more counts. The V and J genes are TRBV24-1 and TRBJ2-5; TRBD2 agrees at 10 bases. J gave up 2 bases and V 5 bases, and 4 bases lay outside the gene matches. Germline V gives CDR1 KGHDR, CDR2 SFDVKD. The CDR3 runs to 15 residues. The DNA for the CDR3 is TGTGCCACCAGTGTGGCTAGCGGGGGACAAGAGACCCAGTACTTC. It yields the protein CATSVASGGQETQYF.

The gene calls are TRBV7-2 and TRBJ1-5; 7 bases are shared with TRBD1. Per germline, CDR1 SGHTA and CDR2 FQGNSA. The CDR3 loop spans 13 amino acids. With 3 bases clipped from V and 4 bases from J, the junction kept 0 bases outside the gene matches. The DNA for the CDR3 is TGTGCCAGCAGCTTGGGACAGAATCAGCCCCAGCATTTT. Translated, it gives CASSLGQNQPQHF.

By proportion, this clonotype is medium-sized (0.01 to 0.1%). The chain employs TRBV2 and TRBJ2-1; D assignment may be TRBD1 or TRBD2 (5 bases each). The CDR3 is 14 residues long. The germline gives CDR1 SNHLY, CDR2 FYNNEI. Between the trimmed V and J ends, which lost 5 bases and 7 bases, there was a span of 15 bases. CDR3 coding DNA: TGTGCCAGCAGTACGACCGGGACCATGAATGAGCAGTTCTTC. This sequence encodes CASSTTGTMNEQFF.

In its sample, this clonotype was seen a few times. This chain's CDR3 is CASSLVLNSYNEQFF. CDR3 DNA: TGTGCCAGCAGCTTAGTATTAAATTCCTACAATGAGCAGTTCTTC. This chain joins TRBV7-9 and TRBJ2-1, with unresolved D. Per the germline V gene, CDR1 is SEHNR and CDR2 is FQNEAQ (reference sequence). CDR3 length equals 15 residues. The ends were cut back, 1 base at V and 1 base at J, with 8 bases in the middle.

This clonotype is medium-sized in the sample. This chain uses TRBV7-9 with TRBJ2-6, with 9 bases fitting TRBD1. Unmatched junction bases numbered 7, after V lost 7 bases and J lost 3 bases. This CDR3 has 16 amino acids. Looked up from germline, CDR1 is SEHNR and CDR2 is FQNEAQ (reference sequence). The CDR3 region has the DNA TGTGCCAGCACCTGGGACAGGGAAAGTGGGGCCAACGTCCTGACTTTC. Translating gives CASTWDRESGANVLTF.

This clonotype is categorized as medium-sized. This chain uses TRBV6-1 with TRBJ1-4; D is unclear. The CDR3 covers 12 residues. Trimming took off 3 bases at V and 13 bases at J, with 12 bases between the two ends. The germline V gene has CDR1 MNHNS and CDR2 SASEGT. The DNA of the CDR3 is TGTGCCAGCAGTGACAGGCCAAAGGGACTGTTTTTT. Translation: CASSDRPKGLFF.

This clonotype was found many times. J is TRBJ2-5 and V is TRBV4-1, with 11 bases aligning to TRBD1. The CDR3 totals 17 residues. The germline gives CDR1 MGHRA, CDR2 YSYEKL. V lost 5 bases and J lost 1; bases outside the gene matches: 9. The DNA of the CDR3 is TGCGCCAGCAGCAGAACTGGAGGACAGGGGGCCCAAGAGACCCAGTACTTC. Translated, it gives CASSRTGGQGAQETQYF.

In its sample, this clonotype ranks as medium-sized. The chain uses TRBV7-2 and TRBJ2-1; no reliable D call. The germline CDR1 and CDR2 sequences are SGHTA and FQGNSA. This CDR3 has 15 residues. V gave up 5 bases and J gave up 0 bases, with 11 bases separating them. CDR3 coding DNA: TGTGCCAGCAGCACTCGGACGAGCTCCTACAATGAGCAGTTCTTC. This codes for CASSTRTSSYNEQFF.